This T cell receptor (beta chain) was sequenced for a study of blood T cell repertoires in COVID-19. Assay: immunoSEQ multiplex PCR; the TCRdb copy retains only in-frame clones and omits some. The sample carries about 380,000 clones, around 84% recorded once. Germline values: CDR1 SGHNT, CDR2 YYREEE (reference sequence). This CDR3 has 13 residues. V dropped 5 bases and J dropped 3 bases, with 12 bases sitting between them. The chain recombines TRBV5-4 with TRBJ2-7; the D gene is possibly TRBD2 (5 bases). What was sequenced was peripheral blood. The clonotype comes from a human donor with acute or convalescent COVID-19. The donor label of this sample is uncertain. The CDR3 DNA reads TGTGCCAGCAGGGCGGGCTCGGGCTACGAGCAGTACTTC. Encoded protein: CASRAGSGYEQYF.